The next 9 T cell receptor beta chains were all read from a single sample in a study of molecular identifiers for immune sequencing clone quantification listed by TCRdb under 2018. The library was built by means of PCR. Sequencing relied on a NextSeq 500. Using fastp trimming at Q25 and MiXCR clonotype assembly, TCRdb reanalyzed the public sequencing data and kept in-frame beta chains. Rows merge per CDR3 protein into single entries with the most common DNA and genes. The sample table contains hundreds of thousands of distinct CDR3 sequences; only one count was recorded for less than 30% of them. 0.78% of the sample is in the top ten clones. Source material: naive CD8+ T cells from blood, with Jurkat cell RNA spiked in. This specimen's cell subset or site label, per the study, means: FACS-sorted CD8+CD4-CCR7+CD45RA+ naive T cells. These receptors all come from a human donor in good health. Some libraries in this study had Jurkat cell RNA spiked in.

This clonotype turned up a few times. An end of the junction does not agree with germline; a read error may underlie this. The chain combines TRBV7-6 with TRBJ2-3, with a possible D match to TRBD1 (5 bases). The CDR3 covers 14 residues. CDR1 is SGHVS and CDR2 is FNYEAQ in the germline V gene. Written as DNA, the CDR3 is TGTGCCAGCAGCTTAAAAGCGATCACAGGTACGCAGTATTTT. Residues: CASSLKAITGTQYF.

This clonotype was recorded a few times. The rearrangement links TRBV30 to TRBJ2-7; a possible D gene is TRBD2 (7 bases). The CDR3 is 14 amino acids. The V gene's germline CDR1 is GTSNPN and CDR2 SVGIG (reference sequence). V was cut by 4 bases and J by 5 bases, with 18 bases left in between. CDR3 protein: CAWTRGGLVNEQYF. DNA of the CDR3: TGTGCCTGGACTAGGGGGGGTTTGGTCAACGAGCAGTACTTC.

This clonotype was counted only a few times. The rearrangement links TRBV5-6 to TRBJ1-6; D is uncertain. V lost 1 base, J lost 0 bases, and 14 bases lay in between. The germline CDR1 and CDR2 sequences are SGHDT and YYEEEE. The CDR3 has 18 residues. As DNA, the CDR3 is TGTGCCAGCAGCTTGAAAATCGAGGAGTTCTCCTATAATTCACCCCTCCACTTT. Residues: CASSLKIEEFSYNSPLHF.

Of note for this clonotype: Being one base from a much bigger clone, this may be a read error. J is TRBJ2-7 and V is TRBV27, with 9 bases that match TRBD2. The CDR3 sequence is 14 residues long. The germline gives CDR1 MNHEY, CDR2 SMNVEV (reference sequence). Trimming took 6 bases from V and 6 from J; bases not matched to a gene: 9. This CDR3 is CASSQSGRPGEQYF. The DNA of the CDR3 is TGTGCCAGCAGCCAAAGCGGGAGGCCGGGCGAGCAGTACTTC.

For this clonotype: It may be a read error: a sequence one base away is much more abundant. The chain joins TRBV27 to TRBJ2-1; TRBD2 aligns across 13 bases. Unmatched junction bases numbered 13, after V lost 9 bases and J lost 8 bases. The CDR3 extends over 16 amino acids. Germline CDR1 reads MNHEY; CDR2 reads SMNVEV (reference sequence). The CDR3 here is CARSSGLAGEVDEQFF. CDR3 DNA: TGTGCCAGAAGTAGTGGACTAGCGGGAGAGGTTGATGAGCAGTTCTTC.

The chain has TRBV4-3 and TRBJ2-7; D gene unclear. CDR3 length equals 15 residues. The ends were cut back, 1 base at V and 2 bases at J, with 12 bases in the middle. The germline V gene has CDR1 LGHNA and CDR2 YSLEER. This CDR3 reads CASSQGRARPYEQYF. The CDR3 bases are TGCGCCAGCAGCCAAGGCCGGGCCCGCCCCTACGAGCAGTACTTC.

On this clonotype: A read error is possible here, since a much larger clone lies one base away. CDR3 sequence: CSTMTSGSPAGTQYF. CDR3 nucleotide sequence: TGCAGTACTATGACTAGCGGGAGCCCCGCTGGTACGCAGTATTTT. The gene calls are TRBV20-1 and TRBJ2-3, with 12 bases fitting TRBD2. The CDR3 has 15 residues. Losses at the gene ends were 8 bases for V and 8 bases for J; bases not matched to a gene: 14. Germline CDR1 reads DFQATT; CDR2 reads SNEGSKA (reference sequence).

This clonotype has only a few counts. This chain joins TRBV7-9 and TRBJ2-2; no reliable D call. The length of the CDR3 is 14 residues. V was cut by 5 bases and J by 1 base, with 8 bases left in between. The germline gives CDR1 SEHNR, CDR2 FQNEAQ (reference sequence). CDR3 in DNA: TGTGCCAGCAGCCCGCCGGTGAACACCGGGGAGCTGTTTTTT. Translation: CASSPPVNTGELFF.

This clonotype was seen many times. This chain connects TRBV6-1 to TRBJ1-1; maybe TRBD1 (6 bases). V lost 3 bases and J lost 0, with 8 bases in between. From germline, CDR1 is MNHNS and CDR2 SASEGT. The CDR3 contains 14 residues. The CDR3 bases are TGTGCCAGCAGTGAGGACAGCATGAACACTGAAGCTTTCTTT. This codes for CASSEDSMNTEAFF.